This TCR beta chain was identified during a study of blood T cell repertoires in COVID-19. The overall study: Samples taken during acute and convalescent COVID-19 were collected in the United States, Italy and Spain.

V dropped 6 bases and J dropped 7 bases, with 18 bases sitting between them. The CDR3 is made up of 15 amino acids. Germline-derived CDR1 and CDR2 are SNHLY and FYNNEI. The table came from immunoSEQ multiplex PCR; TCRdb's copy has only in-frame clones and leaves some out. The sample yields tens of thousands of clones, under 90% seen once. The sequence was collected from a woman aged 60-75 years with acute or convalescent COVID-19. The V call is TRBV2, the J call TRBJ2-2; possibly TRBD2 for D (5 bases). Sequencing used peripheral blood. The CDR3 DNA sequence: TGTGCCAGCAGAACGACGGGGTCGAAGGGCGGGGAGCTGTTTTTT. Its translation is CASRTTGSKGGELFF.